This T cell receptor (beta chain) was captured by sequencing in a study of vaccination and CD4 T cells after COVID-19. Germline CDR1 and CDR2: DFQATT and SNEGSKA (reference sequence). V lost 2 bases, J lost 0 bases, and 14 bases lay in between. This CDR3 comprises 16 residues. A word on this clonotype: Its antigen is unidentified.

Sequenced with the Oncomine TCR Beta short-read assay was DNA taken from cultured CD4+ T cells. TCRdb reprocessed the PCR reads with MiXCR, giving one entry per CDR3 protein. The data show approximately 17,000 distinct CDR3 sequences, roughly 34% seen once. The treatment here: approximately 9-day PBMC culture with coronavirus spike peptide pools or control peptides (ViraFEST assay). Findings and limits, study-wide: Reactive clonotype counts went from median around 20 after infection to 35 to 45 after vaccination, nonsignificantly.

The chain carries TRBV20-1 and TRBJ1-5; D is perhaps TRBD1 (6 bases). The sequenced material came from CD4+ T cells from blood, cultured in vitro. This receptor was obtained from a human donor who had recovered from COVID-19. DNA of the CDR3: TGCAGTGCTAGAAGAGCAGGGGCGGGTAGCAATCAGCCCCAGCATTTT. As protein: CSARRAGAGSNQPQHF.